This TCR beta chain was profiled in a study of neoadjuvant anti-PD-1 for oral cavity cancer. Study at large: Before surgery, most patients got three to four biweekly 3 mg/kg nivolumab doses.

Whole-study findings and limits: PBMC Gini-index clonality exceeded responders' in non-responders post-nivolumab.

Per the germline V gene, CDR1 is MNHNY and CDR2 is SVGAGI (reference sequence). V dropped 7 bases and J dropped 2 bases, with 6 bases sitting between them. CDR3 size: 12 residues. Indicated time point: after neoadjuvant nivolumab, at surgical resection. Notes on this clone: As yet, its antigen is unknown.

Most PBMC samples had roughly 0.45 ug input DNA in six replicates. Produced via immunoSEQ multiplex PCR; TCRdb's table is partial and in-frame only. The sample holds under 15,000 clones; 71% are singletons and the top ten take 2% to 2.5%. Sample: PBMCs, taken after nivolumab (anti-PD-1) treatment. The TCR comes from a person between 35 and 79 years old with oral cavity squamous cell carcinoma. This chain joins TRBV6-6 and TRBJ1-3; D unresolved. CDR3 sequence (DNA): TGTGCCAGCATAGGGACTGGAAACACCATATATTTT. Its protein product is CASIGTGNTIYF.